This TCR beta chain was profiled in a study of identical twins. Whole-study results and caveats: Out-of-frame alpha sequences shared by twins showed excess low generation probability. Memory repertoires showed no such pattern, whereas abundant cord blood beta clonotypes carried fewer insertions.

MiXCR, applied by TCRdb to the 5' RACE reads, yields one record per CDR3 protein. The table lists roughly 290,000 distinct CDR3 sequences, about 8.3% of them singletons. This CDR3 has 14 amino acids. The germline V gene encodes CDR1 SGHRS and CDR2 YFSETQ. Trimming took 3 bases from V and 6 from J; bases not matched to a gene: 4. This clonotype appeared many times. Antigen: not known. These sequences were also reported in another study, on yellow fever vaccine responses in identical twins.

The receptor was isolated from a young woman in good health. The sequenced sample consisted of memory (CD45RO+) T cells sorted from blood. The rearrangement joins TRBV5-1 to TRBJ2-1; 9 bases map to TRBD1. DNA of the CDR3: TGCGCCAGCAGCTCGTGGACAGGGGCCAATGAGCAGTTCTTC. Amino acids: CASSSWTGANEQFF.